This TCR beta chain came from a study of T cell responses to AZD1222 COVID-19 vaccine. Looking at the study overall: Second-dose recipients at about 4 or about 12 weeks were treated as one pooled group.

About this clone: Its specificity is unknown.

Overall study findings and caveats: Spike-specific TCR breadth and depth were elevated following two AZD1222 doses. It was only after the peak T cell response that any repertoires were sampled. Females made up more of the donors, who were largely white British, and clonal diversity may have come out too low.

The table came from immunoSEQ multiplex PCR; TCRdb's copy has only in-frame clones and leaves some out. The table records tens of thousands of clones, 90% of them present only once. This CDR3 region has 15 residues. V was trimmed by 4 bases and J by 3 bases, leaving 13 bases between them. Germline lookup yields CDR1 SGHVS and CDR2 FNYEAQ. V gene TRBV7-6 combines with J gene TRBJ1-5; D is ambiguous. The clonotype comes from an adult in good health. The sequencing here drew on peripheral blood, taken on day 0 of AZD1222 vaccination. The CDR3 spells CASSWNSDSNQPQHF. The DNA of the CDR3 is TGTGCCAGCAGCTGGAACTCCGACTCCAATCAGCCCCAGCATTTT.